Below, one T cell receptor (beta chain) is given with its context. This record comes from a study of blood T cell repertoires in COVID-19. As for the study in general: Samples came from the United States, Italy and Spain, spanning acute and convalescent COVID-19.

Individuals drawn from under 30 US areas were about 18 to 95 years old. Participants had their cohort set by participant-reported clinical history. Looked up from germline, CDR1 is MGHRA and CDR2 is YSYEKL. Trimming pared 0 bases from V and 3 bases from J, leaving 9 bases between. The length of the CDR3 is 15 residues. The authors' processing: Estimation of nucleated cell counts was performed using reference gene primer amplification. Some clones are missing from TCRdb's copy, which holds only in-frame ones; the method was immunoSEQ multiplex PCR. V, J and clone size were drawn from that table, and D and trimming were deduced from the DNA. The sample has around 340,000 clones; almost 90% are singletons.

Sequencing was carried out using PBMCs or T cells enriched from blood (not recorded which). The clonotype originates from a woman in her twenties or thirties who had been exposed to COVID-19. This rearrangement joins TRBV4-1 to TRBJ1-3, with D perhaps matching TRBD1 (5 bases). The CDR3 sequence is CASSQDPGVGNTIYF. For the CDR3, the DNA is TGCGCCAGCAGCCAAGATCCGGGGGTTGGAAACACCATATATTTT.